This TCR beta chain came from a study of T cell responses to AZD1222 COVID-19 vaccine. General study results and limits: Possibly, clonal diversity was underestimated; donors were largely white British and included more females.

Assay used: immunoSEQ multiplex PCR; TCRdb lists only in-frame clones, some missing. The sample contains 120,000 or so clones, over 75% of which appear only once. The CDR3 runs to 11 residues. The germline V and J ends were trimmed by 4 bases and 5 bases, with 6 bases remaining between them. Germline V gene data show CDR1 as SGHNT and CDR2 as YENEEA. As for this clone: Its antigen remains unidentified.

This receptor was obtained from an adult who received the MenACWY meningococcal vaccine as a control. The sequencing used peripheral blood, collected 28 days after the second dose of the MenACWY control vaccine. This rearrangement joins TRBV11-3 to TRBJ2-7; D remains ambiguous. The CDR3 sequence is CASSSGDEQYF. The CDR3 DNA reads as TGTGCCAGCAGCTCTGGAGACGAGCAGTACTTC. Based on the CDR3 plus reference TRBV11-3 and TRBJ2-7, the full variable domain is EAGVVQSPRYKIIEKKQPVAFWCNPISGHNTLYWYLQNLGQGPELLIRYENEEAVDDSQLPKDRFSAERLKGVDSTLKIQPAELGDSAVYLCASSSGDEQYFGPGTRLTVT.